This entry concerns a single T cell receptor (beta chain). Its antigen remains unidentified. Every TCR library drew on around 3.5 ug of total RNA. The UMIs carried a 6-nucleotide sample barcode, and they were added by template switching. TCRdb reprocessed the 5' RACE reads, keeping one entry per CDR3 protein, no DNA. Listed are around 40,000 distinct CDR3 sequences; about 5% falls within the top ten. This entry is derived from a study of monozygotic twins with inflammatory bowel disease. General study findings and limits: Other individuals had fewer clonotypes in common with IBD patients than with healthy twins, especially with disease activity.

From germline, CDR1 is DFQATT and CDR2 SNEGSKA (reference sequence). The CDR3 has 15 residues. The genes are TRBV20-1 and TRBJ1-6; the D call of TRBD1 rests on TCRdb alone, since no DNA is present to check it. This clonotype was obtained from a human donor with ulcerative colitis or Crohn's disease, or a healthy co-twin of an affected twin (not recorded which). What was sequenced was blood. CDR3 sequence reads: CSAPGQTLNNSPLHF.